This T cell receptor (beta chain) was sequenced for a study of T cell repertoires in aging, cancer and after chemotherapy (dated by TCRdb to the late 2010s). For context, the study as a whole: Donors were distributed across six age groups ranging from 30 or younger to 70 or older, with at least three individuals included per group. In the hematological group, the paired samples taken before and after chemotherapy came from chronic lymphocytic leukemia patients given fludarabine- or bendamustine-based regimens. The complete dataset included about 8.8 million TCR reads. The study profiled peripheral blood TCR beta repertoires from healthy donors and cancer patients to examine immunoaging and T cell reconstitution after chemotherapy. Alongside fewer than 100 healthy donors serving as a reference group, the cohort included some 220 cancer patients, of whom some 90 had hematological cancers and 124 had solid cancers. What the research found in general, with its limitations: The authors noted that the repertoire data do not allow conclusions about immunological memory after chemotherapy. Lymphoid organ infiltration was present in the hematological cancer patients, and this infiltration may itself impair thymic emigration or the expansion of peripheral T cells. In healthy donors, the drop in TCR diversity with age came mainly from a loss of richness, whereas in cancer patients a loss of evenness also played a part. Median generation probability increased over the chemotherapy interval in both cancer cohorts, suggesting repertoire reconstitution through rebound thymic output. Significantly lower blood TCR diversity and higher clonality were observed in untreated patients with hematological or solid cancers than in age-matched healthy donors.

This clonotype was seen more than once but under ten times. Its cognate antigen has yet to be identified. Base qualities are not at hand, and no much larger clone is one base apart. TCR beta rearrangements were amplified from genomic DNA isolated from peripheral blood, not from sorted cells or RNA. Counted from cysteine to phenylalanine, this CDR3 has 15 amino acids. Only the CDR3 portion is preserved as DNA: 45 bases, with reading frame beginning at the first base. The germline V and J ends show losses of 12 bases and 5 bases respectively, and no gene match explains 15 bases of the junction. From the germline V gene, CDR1 is KGHDR and CDR2 is SFDVKD. Rearranged TRB sequences spanning V, D and J segments were amplified in a multiplex touch-down PCR with a mixed TRB-A/B primer pool. Illumina adapters and sample indices were added to the amplicons in two consecutive PCR reactions performed with Phusion HS II polymerase. Amplicons were gel-purified using the NucleoSpin Gel and PCR Clean-up kit and were subsequently checked with Qubit and an Agilent 2100 Bioanalyzer. Libraries were sequenced on an Illumina MiSeq using 600-cycle, single-indexed, paired-end runs. Per the source publication's procedure: MiXCR versions 2.12 and 3.0.5 were used to process TRB sequences. Each unique CDR3 nucleotide sequence was counted as one clone, and only productive sequences with at least two reads were retained. The repertoire metrics were Shannon diversity, evenness, clonality (defined as one minus evenness), and alpha-parameterized diversity profiles covering alpha 0 to 5. The IGoR algorithm was used to compute generation probabilities of clones in paired pre- and post-chemotherapy samples. The public reads were reprocessed in TCRdb via fastp at Q25 and MiXCR, keeping in-frame beta chains. Identical CDR3 proteins give one entry, which carries the most common genes and DNA. None of the V and J calls come from the authors' own analysis; TCRdb made them. Within this sample are over 2,000 distinct CDR3 sequences, with roughly 22% of them counted one time only. The ten most abundant clones make up around 23% of the sample.

The sequence is built from TRBV24-1 and TRBJ2-1; 7 central nucleotides agree with TRBD2. Material: blood. The sequence came from a human donor with a blood cancer. In nucleotide form, the sequence is TGTGCCCCCACTGCGGCCCCGGGGGGTCACAATGAGCAGTTCTTC. This gives the protein CAPTAAPGGHNEQFF.